The entry that follows covers one TCR beta chain sequence. This record belongs to a study of blood T cell repertoires in COVID-19. The overall study: Sites in the United States, Italy and Spain provided acute and convalescent COVID-19 samples.

In the original analysis: Researchers report that nucleated cell counts were estimated from reference gene primer amplification. Method: immunoSEQ multiplex PCR; TCRdb's copy keeps in-frame clones and lacks some. That table supplies the V and J calls and clone size; D and trimming were determined from the DNA. Among about 52,000 clones listed, 85% were seen once. This CDR3 region has 15 residues. The V gene's germline CDR1 is SGHNT and CDR2 YYREEE (reference sequence). The ends were cut back, 4 bases at V and 0 bases at J, with 10 bases in the middle. The gene calls are TRBV5-4 and TRBJ2-2, with a weak D call TRBD2 (6 bases). The sequence derives from a human donor in a cohort sampled during active COVID-19. What was sequenced was peripheral blood. DNA for the CDR3: TGTGCCAGCAGCACGGACTACACGAACACCGGGGAGCTGTTTTTT. Its protein product is CASSTDYTNTGELFF.